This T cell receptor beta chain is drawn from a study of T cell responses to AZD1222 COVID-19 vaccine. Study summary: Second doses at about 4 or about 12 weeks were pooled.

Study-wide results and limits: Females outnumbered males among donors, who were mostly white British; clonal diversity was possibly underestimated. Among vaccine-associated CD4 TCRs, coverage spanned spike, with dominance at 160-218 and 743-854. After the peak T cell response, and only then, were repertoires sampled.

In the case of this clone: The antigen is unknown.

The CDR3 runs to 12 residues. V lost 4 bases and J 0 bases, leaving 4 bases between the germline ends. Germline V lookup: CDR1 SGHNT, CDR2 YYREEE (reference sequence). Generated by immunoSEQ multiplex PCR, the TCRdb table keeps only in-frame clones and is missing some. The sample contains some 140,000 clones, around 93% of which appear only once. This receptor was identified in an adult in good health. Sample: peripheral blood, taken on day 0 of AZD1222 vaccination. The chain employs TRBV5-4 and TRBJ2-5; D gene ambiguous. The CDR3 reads CASSRNQETQYF. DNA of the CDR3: TGTGCCAGCAGCAGAAACCAAGAGACCCAGTACTTC.